A selection of T cell receptor beta chains follows, all from one sample in a study of cytomegalovirus exposure and HLA in healthy donors. Sequencing was performed with immunoSEQ multiplex PCR; in TCRdb, only in-frame clones are kept and a portion is missing. The table records some 150,000 clones, approximately 80% of them present only once. Sequencing was performed on PBMCs. The receptors derive from a man aged 35 to 55 in good health and CMV-seronegative. Each CDR3 is given with its conserved first and last residue. The order of the fields is D gene, J gene, V gene, clone size, CDR3 protein, CDR3 DNA. A D gene is named only where the DNA matches it firmly. Some rows mark clone size as missing; the rest say once, few, many or name a class of expanded clone.

D: .; J: TRBJ2-2; V: TRBV28; size: few; CDR3: CAYAGVTGELFF; DNA: TGTGCCTATGCAGGGGTAACCGGGGAGCTGTTTTTT
D: .; J: TRBJ2-5; V: TRBV30; size: .; CDR3: CAWSSPQEETQYF; DNA: TGTGCCTGGAGTTCCCCACAGGAGGAGACCCAGTACTTC
D: TRBD1; J: TRBJ2-7; V: TRBV18; size: .; CDR3: CASSRPGGSYEQYF; DNA: TGTGCCAGCTCACGGCCAGGGGGCTCCTACGAGCAGTACTTC
D: .; J: TRBJ1-4; V: TRBV7-6; size: .; CDR3: CASSPYVGDEKLFF; DNA: TGTGCCAGCAGCCCCTACGTAGGGGATGAAAAACTGTTTTTT
D: .; J: TRBJ1-2; V: TRBV11-2; size: .; CDR3: CASSPWTDSYGYTF; DNA: TGTGCCAGCAGCCCCTGGACTGATAGCTATGGCTACACCTTC
D: .; J: TRBJ1-2; V: TRBV25-1; size: few; CDR3: CASSGLTVANYGYTF; DNA: TGTGCCAGCAGTGGCCTGACAGTAGCTAACTATGGCTACACCTTC
D: .; J: TRBJ2-1; V: TRBV7-2; size: .; CDR3: CASSFASDRGNEQFF; DNA: TGTGCCAGCAGCTTTGCATCGGACCGAGGGAATGAGCAGTTCTTC
D: TRBD1; J: TRBJ2-2; V: TRBV5-6; size: .; CDR3: CASSFRDRGTGELFF; DNA: TGTGCCAGCAGCTTCCGGGACAGGGGAACCGGGGAGCTGTTTTTT
D: TRBD1; J: TRBJ2-7; V: TRBV10-3; size: once; CDR3: CATGQGTYEQYF; DNA: TGTGCCACAGGACAGGGGACCTACGAGCAGTACTTC
D: .; J: TRBJ2-7; V: TRBV25-1; size: .; CDR3: CASSAYRDEQYF; DNA: TGTGCCAGCAGTGCTTACAGAGACGAGCAGTACTTC
D: .; J: TRBJ2-7; V: TRBV28; size: .; CDR3: CASSTGSSDPYEQYF; DNA: TGTGCCAGCAGTACAGGGTCATCTGATCCCTACGAGCAGTACTTC
D: TRBD1; J: TRBJ1-1; V: TRBV9; size: .; CDR3: CASSVATGVNTEAFF; DNA: TGTGCCAGCAGCGTAGCCACAGGGGTGAACACTGAAGCTTTCTTT
D: TRBD2; J: TRBJ2-1; V: TRBV7-8; size: .; CDR3: CASSLSTVAGGREQFF; DNA: TGTGCCAGCAGCTTAAGTACGGTAGCGGGGGGGCGAGAGCAGTTCTTC
D: TRBD1; J: TRBJ1-2; V: TRBV5-4; size: few; CDR3: CASSLARTLTGGFGYTF; DNA: TGTGCCAGCAGCTTGGCCCGTACACTGACAGGGGGCTTTGGCTACACCTTC
D: .; J: TRBJ1-1; V: TRBV6-1; size: .; CDR3: CASSESPGRGNTEAFF; DNA: TGTGCCAGCAGTGAATCACCAGGCAGGGGGAACACTGAAGCTTTCTTT
D: .; J: TRBJ1-1; V: TRBV5-6; size: once; CDR3: CASSVGVNTEAFF; DNA: TGTGCCAGCAGCGTAGGGGTGAACACTGAAGCTTTCTTT
D: TRBD1; J: TRBJ1-5; V: TRBV5-6; size: .; CDR3: CASSLGTGANQPQHF; DNA: TGTGCCAGCAGCTTAGGGACAGGGGCTAATCAGCCCCAGCATTTT
D: .; J: TRBJ2-3; V: TRBV7-2; size: .; CDR3: CASSPWRSPTDTQYF; DNA: TGTGCCAGCAGCCCCTGGCGGTCCCCCACAGATACGCAGTATTTT
D: .; J: TRBJ1-1; V: TRBV21-1; size: once; CDR3: CASSQGHRNTEAFF; DNA: TGTGCCAGCAGCCAGGGACATAGGAACACTGAAGCTTTCTTT
D: TRBD2; J: TRBJ2-1; V: TRBV10-3; size: few; CDR3: CAISESSGGNYNEQFF; DNA: TGTGCCATCAGTGAGTCGAGCGGGGGGAATTACAATGAGCAGTTCTTC
D: TRBD1; J: TRBJ1-1; V: TRBV28; size: .; CDR3: CASSLLDRDREAFF; DNA: TGTGCCAGCAGTTTACTCGACCGGGACAGGGAAGCTTTCTTT
D: TRBD2; J: TRBJ2-3; V: TRBV7-6; size: .; CDR3: CASSLPLLAGGPYTQYF; DNA: TGTGCCAGCAGCTTACCCCTCCTAGCGGGGGGGCCGTATACGCAGTATTTT
D: TRBD1; J: TRBJ1-1; V: TRBV5-1; size: .; CDR3: CASRGQGALGTEAFF; DNA: TGCGCCAGCAGAGGACAGGGGGCGCTGGGCACTGAAGCTTTCTTT
D: TRBD1; J: TRBJ1-2; V: TRBV5-6; size: .; CDR3: CASSPTGGRYGYTF; DNA: TGTGCCAGCAGCCCGACAGGGGGCCGTTATGGCTACACCTTC
D: .; J: TRBJ1-4; V: TRBV7-8; size: .; CDR3: CASSSLTSDEKLFF; DNA: TGTGCCAGCAGCTCTTTGACAAGTGATGAAAAACTGTTTTTT
D: .; J: TRBJ1-1; V: TRBV6-5; size: once; CDR3: CASSRTGGGTEAFF; DNA: TGTGCCAGCAGTCGGACGGGAGGTGGCACTGAAGCTTTCTTT
D: .; J: TRBJ1-2; V: TRBV6-5; size: .; CDR3: CASSHRGDYGYTF; DNA: TGTGCCAGCAGTCACCGTGGAGACTATGGCTACACCTTC
D: TRBD1; J: TRBJ2-4; V: TRBV5-1; size: .; CDR3: CASSSSGTVRAKNIQYF; DNA: TGCGCCAGCAGCTCCTCCGGGACAGTCCGGGCCAAAAACATTCAGTACTTC
D: .; J: TRBJ2-2; V: TRBV5-1; size: .; CDR3: CASSPGAGTGELFF; DNA: TGCGCCAGCAGCCCTGGGGCTGGGACCGGGGAGCTGTTTTTT
D: .; J: TRBJ1-3; V: TRBV7-9; size: once; CDR3: CAEGTGTIYF; DNA: TGTGCCGAAGGCACAGGGACCATATATTTT
D: TRBD1; J: TRBJ2-1; V: TRBV2; size: .; CDR3: CASRAGTGFSNEQFF; DNA: TGTGCCAGCAGGGCCGGGACAGGGTTTTCAAATGAGCAGTTCTTC
D: TRBD1; J: TRBJ2-7; V: TRBV15; size: .; CDR3: CATSRGRGQGHYEQYF; DNA: TGTGCCACCAGCAGAGGACGGGGACAGGGTCACTACGAGCAGTACTTC